This T cell receptor beta chain comes out of a study of cytomegalovirus exposure and HLA in healthy donors. Separate from the approximately 700-subject first cohort was the 120-subject validation cohort, to which the donors belonged. Study-level points and caveats: More than 150 TCR beta chains were listed as cytomegalovirus-associated. Testing in vitro showed a few CMV-associated chains specific for CMV antigens. The majority of TCR sequences were rare, yet some public TCRs appeared in many donors.

Worth noting for this clone: What it binds is not known.

TCRdb's table, derived via immunoSEQ multiplex PCR, lists solely in-frame clones and lacks some. This table holds around 60,000 clones, 90% to 97% found once. V trimming: 2 bases; J trimming: 3 bases; junction bases outside the gene matches: 2. This CDR3 comprises 14 residues. CDR1 and CDR2 (germline): KGHSH, LQKENI. Sequences were obtained from PBMCs. This clonotype was obtained from a woman younger than 30 in good health and CMV-seronegative. The genes are TRBV18 and TRBJ2-7; 9 bases align to TRBD1. This CDR3 is CASSPGTGFYEQYF. In nucleotides, the CDR3 is TGTGCCAGCTCACCAGGGACAGGGTTCTACGAGCAGTACTTC.